One and the same sample provided the 17 T cell receptor beta chains below, sequenced in a study of blood T cell repertoires in COVID-19. Sequencing was performed with immunoSEQ multiplex PCR; in TCRdb, only in-frame clones are kept and a portion is missing. The profile shows fewer than 200,000 clones, about 86% of them singletons. What was sequenced was PBMCs or T cells enriched from blood (not recorded which). The receptor set was obtained from a man in his fifties or sixties who had recovered from COVID-19.

J is TRBJ1-2 and V is TRBV4-1; 9 bases line up with TRBD1. Germline CDR1 reads MGHRA; CDR2 reads YSYEKL. Trimming removed 3 bases from V and 1 base from J; junction bases left unmatched: 3. This CDR3 is 15 amino acids long. CDR3 sequence: CASSQRTGDNYGYTF. In DNA, the CDR3 is TGCGCCAGCAGCCAGCGGACAGGGGATAACTATGGCTACACCTTC.

J is TRBJ1-2 and V is TRBV27; D is perhaps TRBD1 (6 bases). Germline assignment: CDR1 MNHEY and CDR2 SMNVEV (reference sequence). Deletions cut 3 bases from V and 4 bases from J, with 9 bases between. The CDR3 is made up of 13 amino acids. Written as DNA, the CDR3 is TGTGCCAGCAGTTTTGCAGGGGCCTATGGCTACACCTTC. Protein: CASSFAGAYGYTF.

V gene TRBV29-1 combines with J gene TRBJ1-4; D is ambiguous. CDR1 and CDR2 from the germline V gene are SQVTM and ANQGSEA. Trimming stripped 7 bases from V and 3 bases from J, with 18 bases between. This CDR3 region has 15 residues. CDR3 protein: CSAKPESVANEKLFF. CDR3 bases: TGCAGCGCCAAGCCTGAGTCGGTGGCTAATGAAAAACTGTTTTTT. Full variable domain (missing parts from reference TRBV29-1 and TRBJ1-4): SAVISQKPSRDICQRGTSLTIQCQVDSQVTMMFWYRQQPGQSLTLIATANQGSEATYESGFVIDKFPISRPNLTFSTLTVSNMSPEDSSIYLCSAKPESVANEKLFFGSGTQLSVL.

As to this clone: This specimen includes other DNA sequences encoding the same CDR3. The chain has TRBV4-1 and TRBJ2-1; D may be TRBD2 (6 bases). V was trimmed by 0 bases and J by 7 bases, leaving 10 bases between them. CDR1 MGHRA and CDR2 YSYEKL come from the germline V gene. The CDR3 spans 14 residues. In nucleotides, the CDR3 is TGCGCCAGCAGCCAAGATGGGGGGACTAATGAGCAGTTCTTC. Translating gives CASSQDGGTNEQFF.

The V and J genes are TRBV5-1 and TRBJ1-1; D gene ambiguous. The CDR3 length is 14 residues. V dropped 4 bases and J dropped 2 bases, with 12 bases sitting between them. CDR1 is SGHRS, CDR2 YFSETQ, per germline. The CDR3 bases are TGCGCCAGCAGCGGCGGAGGGTTTAACACTGAAGCTTTCTTT. Protein sequence: CASSGGGFNTEAFF. Full variable domain (remainder filled in from reference TRBV5-1 and TRBJ1-1): KAGVTQTPRYLIKTRGQQVTLSCSPISGHRSVSWYQQTPGQGLQFLFEYFSETQRNKGNFPGRFSGRQFSNSRSEMNVSTLELGDSALYLCASSGGGFNTEAFFGQGTRLTVV.

A single count supports this clone. This sequence joins TRBV7-8 and TRBJ2-2; possible D gene TRBD2, 5 bases. The CDR3 sequence is 16 residues long. Germline V gene data show CDR1 as SGHVS and CDR2 as FQNEAQ. Trimming removed 0 bases from V and 0 bases from J, with 8 bases in between. CDR3 nucleotides: TGTGCCAGCAGCTTAGCGGCGACTACGAACACCGGGGAGCTGTTTTTT. Its translation: CASSLAATTNTGELFF. Full variable domain (outside the CDR3, taken from reference TRBV7-8 and TRBJ2-2): GAGVSQSPRYKVAKRGQDVALRCDPISGHVSLFWYQQALGQGPEFLTYFQNEAQLDKSGLPSDRFFAERPEGSVSTLKIQRTQQEDSAVYLCASSLAATTNTGELFFGEGSRLTVL.

The sample holds one count of this clone. The chain joins TRBV4-3 to TRBJ1-2; 7 nucleotides line up with TRBD1. CDR3 length equals 15 residues. V lost 0 bases, J lost 2 bases, and 3 bases stayed unmatched. From germline, CDR1 is LGHNA and CDR2 YSLEER. This chain's CDR3 is CASSQEQGRNYGYTF. The CDR3 DNA reads as TGCGCCAGCAGCCAAGAACAGGGGAGAAACTATGGCTACACCTTC.

V is TRBV5-1 and J is TRBJ1-5; 8 nucleotides line up with TRBD1. Germline CDR1 SGHRS, CDR2 YFSETQ. CDR3 length: 13 amino acids. V lost 4 bases and J lost 5; bases outside the gene matches: 2. This CDR3 reads CASSVTGDQPQHF. The CDR3 bases are TGCGCCAGCAGCGTGACAGGGGATCAGCCCCAGCATTTT. Combining the CDR3 with reference TRBV5-1 and TRBJ1-5 gives the whole variable domain KAGVTQTPRYLIKTRGQQVTLSCSPISGHRSVSWYQQTPGQGLQFLFEYFSETQRNKGNFPGRFSGRQFSNSRSEMNVSTLELGDSALYLCASSVTGDQPQHFGDGTRLSIL.

This clone was observed a handful of times. The chain employs TRBV3-1 (or the pseudogene TRBV3-2) and TRBJ2-5; 8 nucleotides match TRBD2. Trimming cost V 0 bases and J 7 bases; bases outside gene matches: 7. CDR3 length equals 15 residues. The V gene's germline CDR1 is LGHDT and CDR2 YNNKEL (reference sequence). This CDR3 reads CASSQEGETSVTQYF. CDR3 nucleotide sequence: TGTGCCAGCAGCCAAGAAGGGGAGACTAGCGTGACCCAGTACTTC.

This chain joins TRBV6-5 and TRBJ1-2, with 7 nucleotides matching TRBD1. The CDR3 length is 15 residues. V gave up 0 bases and J gave up 7 bases; unmatched junction bases: 8. Germline V gene lookup returns CDR1 MNHEY and CDR2 SVGAGI. The CDR3 nucleotides read TGTGCCAGCAGTTACTCGAATAGGGGGCGCGGTGGCTACACCTTC. Translating it yields CASSYSNRGRGGYTF.

The CDR3 bases are TGTGCCAGCAGTTACGGTGTAGGGGTGCAAGAGACCCAGTACTTC. It specifies CASSYGVGVQETQYF. The rearrangement joins TRBV6-6 to TRBJ2-5; D possibly corresponds to TRBD1 (5 bases). Germline V lookup: CDR1 MNHNY, CDR2 SVGAGI (reference sequence). V lost 2 bases and J lost 2, with 12 bases in between. This CDR3 region has 15 residues.

The V gene is TRBV5-1, the J gene TRBJ1-4; D might be TRBD1 (6 bases). With 4 bases removed from V and 0 bases from J, the gap between germline ends came to 10 bases. CDR1 and CDR2 from the germline V gene are SGHRS and YFSETQ. This CDR3 is 15 amino acids long. CDR3 protein: CASSEGGTTNEKLFF. The CDR3 DNA reads TGCGCCAGCAGCGAGGGGGGGACAACTAATGAAAAACTGTTTTTT.

The chain links TRBV14 to TRBJ1-2; the D is unclear. Trimming left V 2 bases short and J 5 bases short, with 9 bases between. The CDR3 totals 13 residues. Per the germline V gene, CDR1 is SGHDN and CDR2 is FVKESK. CDR3 DNA sequence: TGTGCCAGCAGCCAACATCGGTTGTATGGCTACACCTTC. As protein: CASSQHRLYGYTF.

This clone was recorded a few times. This chain connects TRBV5-8 to TRBJ2-3; D ambiguous. CDR3 length equals 13 residues. In germline, CDR1 is SGHTS, CDR2 YDEGEE. Trimming removed 0 bases at V and 8 bases at J, with 10 bases between. In DNA, the CDR3 is TGTGCCAGCAGCTTGGACCAGCGAGTTACGCAGTATTTT. Translation: CASSLDQRVTQYF.

This chain links TRBV2 with TRBJ1-4; 7 bases agree with TRBD1. After removal of 7 bases from V and 14 bases from J, the junction contained 10 bases not matched to a gene. The CDR3 extends over 12 amino acids. The germline V gene has CDR1 SNHLY and CDR2 FYNNEI. The CDR3 protein is CASTGDSWNLFF. CDR3 DNA: TGTGCCAGCACCGGGGACAGTTGGAACCTGTTTTTT.

The chain links TRBV7-9 to TRBJ1-1; D gene uncertain. Trimming took 1 base from V and 1 from J, leaving 7 bases between them. The CDR3 is 14 amino acids. CDR1 is SEHNR, CDR2 FQNEAQ, per germline (reference sequence). For the CDR3, the DNA is TGTGCCAGCAGCTTAGGTGCGGGGAACACTGAAGCTTTCTTT. Its protein product is CASSLGAGNTEAFF.

This clone was observed once. The V call is TRBV20-1, the J call TRBJ1-5, with D tentatively TRBD1 (5 bases). The ends were cut back, 3 bases at V and 0 bases at J, with 15 bases in the middle. Germline CDR1 is DFQATT and CDR2 is SNEGSKA (reference sequence). The CDR3 contains 16 residues. The CDR3 sequence is CSASTRTGDSNQPQHF. In DNA form, the CDR3 reads TGCAGTGCTAGTACCAGGACGGGGGATAGCAATCAGCCCCAGCATTTT.